What follows are 29 T cell receptor beta chains derived from one specimen sequenced in a study of neurological immune-mediated disorders. One entry per CDR3 protein, called by TCRdb with MiXCR from the 5' RACE reads. This table holds fewer than 80,000 distinct CDR3 sequences, 4.5% to 5.5% found once. Sequenced material: PBMCs. The receptors here all came from a woman between 50 and 59 years old with multiple sclerosis.

Many counts were recorded for this clonotype. The rearrangement links TRBV7-9 to TRBJ1-2; D perhaps matches TRBD1 (5 bases). Germline V gives CDR1 SEHNR, CDR2 FQNEAQ (reference sequence). Trimming removed 5 bases at V and 0 bases at J, with 16 bases between. There are 16 residues in the CDR3. The CDR3 coding sequence is TGTGCCAGCAGCGCGATTCGGGGGAGAACTAACTATGGCTACACCTTC. Its protein product is CASSAIRGRTNYGYTF.

The rearrangement joins TRBV5-1 to TRBJ1-1; no firm D call. The CDR3 length is 14 residues. V lost 3 bases and J 2 bases, leaving 11 bases between the germline ends. Germline CDR1 reads SGHRS; CDR2 reads YFSETQ. This CDR3 is CASSYPERNTEAFF. The CDR3 nucleotides read TGCGCCAGCAGCTACCCCGAGCGAAACACTGAAGCTTTCTTT.

This clonotype was recorded many times. The J gene is TRBJ2-7, the V gene TRBV5-1, with a weak D call TRBD2 (7 bases). The CDR3 is 14 amino acids. Germline V gene data show CDR1 as SGHRS and CDR2 as YFSETQ. V was shortened by 3 bases and J by 5 bases, with 15 bases between the two germline ends. The CDR3 loop reads CASSSGGGADEQYF. As DNA, the CDR3 is TGCGCCAGCAGCTCAGGCGGGGGCGCAGACGAGCAGTACTTC.

There are many counts of this clonotype. This sequence joins TRBV20-1 and TRBJ1-5; 8 positions agree with TRBD1. Germline V gene lookup returns CDR1 DFQATT and CDR2 SNEGSKA (reference sequence). This CDR3 contains 13 residues. J lost 6 bases, V lost 6 bases, and 7 bases had no gene match. The CDR3: CSARTGSGQPQHF. Here the CDR3 DNA reads TGCAGTGCCCGGACAGGGTCAGGTCAGCCCCAGCATTTT.

The rearrangement links TRBV5-1 to TRBJ1-4; D remains unclear. CDR3 length equals 14 residues. Trimming took off 2 bases at V and 0 bases at J, with 5 bases between the two ends. CDR1 SGHRS and CDR2 YFSETQ come from the germline V gene. CDR3 sequence: CASSLDPTNEKLFF. The CDR3 coding sequence is TGCGCCAGCAGCTTAGACCCAACTAATGAAAAACTGTTTTTT.

The V and J genes are TRBV10-3 and TRBJ2-5; 9 bases line up with TRBD1. The CDR3 has 15 residues. The germline V gene encodes CDR1 ENHRY and CDR2 SYGVKD. Trimming removed 3 bases from V and 4 bases from J; junction bases left unmatched: 6. CDR3 sequence (DNA): TGTGCCATCAGTGATTTGGACAGGGGAATAGAGACCCAGTACTTC. It encodes CAISDLDRGIETQYF.

This clonotype occurred many times. This chain uses TRBV7-8 with TRBJ2-1; no reliable D call. The CDR3 is 12 amino acids. V shed 10 bases and J shed 1 base, with 8 bases lying between them. Germline CDR1 and CDR2: SGHVS and FQNEAQ. CDR3 nucleotide sequence: TGTGCCATACAGCCTTCCTACAATGAGCAGTTCTTC. This sequence encodes CAIQPSYNEQFF.

The table lists this clonotype with many counts. The CDR3 is CSGRRDVLISRETQYF. CDR3 DNA: TGCAGTGGGCGAAGGGACGTCCTTATATCCCGAGAGACCCAGTACTTC. The J gene is TRBJ2-5, the V gene TRBV20-1, with D possibly being TRBD1 or TRBD2 (5 bases each). V lost 7 bases and J lost 4, with 25 bases in between. This CDR3 is 16 amino acids long. Germline V gene data show CDR1 as DFQATT and CDR2 as SNEGSKA (reference sequence).

This clonotype was seen many times. The chain carries TRBV29-1 and TRBJ1-1; D remains ambiguous. Germline CDR1 SQVTM, CDR2 ANQGSEA. The CDR3 totals 13 residues. Trimming left V 5 bases short and J 4 bases short, with 14 bases between. The chain's CDR3 is CSVLLPASTEAFF. The CDR3 region has the DNA TGCAGCGTTCTCTTACCGGCGAGCACTGAAGCTTTCTTT.

The table lists this clonotype with many counts. The chain joins TRBV12-3 or TRBV12-4 to TRBJ2-1; 8 nucleotides agree with TRBD2. CDR3 length: 11 amino acids. The V gene end was trimmed by 8 bases and the J gene end by 8 bases; junction bases not matched to a gene: 2. The CDR3 loop reads CASSGGYEQFF. The CDR3 DNA reads as TGTGCCAGCTCGGGGGGGTATGAGCAGTTCTTC.

This clonotype was recorded a few times. At one of its ends the junction is not consistent with the germline gene, which may arise from a read error. The J gene is TRBJ1-5, the V gene TRBV6-2 or TRBV6-3; 7 nucleotides align to TRBD1. This CDR3 has 15 residues. Germline CDR1 reads MNHEY; CDR2 reads SVGEGT. CDR3 sequence: CASSTPGGGNQPQNF. CDR3 DNA: TGTGCCAGCAGCACCCCAGGGGGAGGCAATCAGCCCCAGAATTTT.

A few counts support this clonotype. At one end, the junction sequence differs from germline, possibly due to a read error. Here the CDR3 reads CASGLVLGGQGGRAGDQPQNF. CDR3 DNA sequence: TGTGCTAGTGGTTTGGTACTTGGGGGACAGGGAGGTCGAGCAGGGGATCAGCCCCAGAATTTT. This rearrangement joins TRBV12-5 to TRBJ1-5, with 9 bases matching TRBD1. Germline V gene sequence: CDR1 LGHNT, CDR2 FRNRAP. The CDR3 runs to 21 residues.

The chain recombines TRBV5-1 with TRBJ1-1; D gene uncertain. CDR3 length: 16 residues. Germline-derived CDR1 and CDR2 are SGHRS and YFSETQ. Trimming stripped 2 bases from V and 1 base from J, with 15 bases between. The CDR3 loop is CASSLLWTAGNTEAFF. In nucleotides, the CDR3 is TGCGCCAGCAGCTTATTATGGACGGCGGGGAACACTGAAGCTTTCTTT. The complete variable domain, with remaining parts taken from reference TRBV5-1 and TRBJ1-1, reads KAGVTQTPRYLIKTRGQQVTLSCSPISGHRSVSWYQQTPGQGLQFLFEYFSETQRNKGNFPGRFSGRQFSNSRSEMNVSTLELGDSALYLCASSLLWTAGNTEAFFGQGTRLTVV.

Ten or more counts support this clonotype. The chain combines TRBV20-1 with TRBJ2-1, with 13 positions matching TRBD2. CDR3 length equals 15 residues. CDR1 and CDR2 (germline): DFQATT, SNEGSKA (reference sequence). Losses at the gene ends were 5 bases for V and 3 bases for J; bases not matched to a gene: 4. The chain's CDR3 is CSAGLAGALYNEQFF. Here the CDR3 DNA reads TGCAGTGCTGGACTAGCGGGGGCCCTCTACAATGAGCAGTTCTTC.

This clonotype was counted at least ten times. This chain links TRBV18 with TRBJ1-5; D not certain. The CDR3 totals 14 residues. Germline V lookup: CDR1 KGHSH, CDR2 LQKENI. The V end lost 2 bases, the J end lost 2 bases, and 7 bases lay between the germline ends. CDR3 in amino acids: CASSPGFGNQPQHF. The CDR3 DNA is TGTGCCAGCTCACCAGGTTTCGGCAATCAGCCCCAGCATTTT.

There are many counts of this clonotype. This CDR3 is CASSDRVLNEQFF. The CDR3 bases are TGCGCCAGCTCTGACCGCGTCCTGAATGAGCAGTTCTTC. This chain joins TRBV10-2 and TRBJ2-1; the D is unclear. CDR3 length: 13 residues. Trimming shortened V by 8 bases and J by 7 bases, and 15 bases separated the two germline ends. Per germline, CDR1 WSHSY and CDR2 SAAADI.

This clonotype was counted at least ten times. The chain has TRBV6-1 and TRBJ1-2; possible D gene TRBD1, 5 bases. The CDR3 consists of 14 residues. Germline CDR1 and CDR2: MNHNS and SASEGT. Deletions cut 6 bases from V and 4 bases from J, with 15 bases between. In nucleotides, the CDR3 is TGTGCCAGCAGGGATAGGGGCAGCGGCTATGGCTACACCTTC. This codes for CASRDRGSGYGYTF.

This clonotype is labeled as medium-sized. The CDR3: CASSLGTRENQPQHF. CDR3 coding DNA: TGTGCCAGCAGCTTAGGGACGAGGGAGAATCAGCCCCAGCATTTT. This chain uses TRBV7-2 with TRBJ1-5; D is ambiguous. Trimming took 1 base from V and 4 from J, leaving 11 bases between them. The germline V gene encodes CDR1 SGHTA and CDR2 FQGNSA. This CDR3 has 15 amino acids.

This clonotype was detected ten times or more. The V gene is TRBV6-5, the J gene TRBJ1-2, with TRBD1 matching 8 bases. The CDR3 runs to 15 residues. The germline gives CDR1 MNHEY, CDR2 SVGAGI. Trimming cost V 0 bases and J 4 bases; bases outside gene matches: 4. The CDR3, as DNA: TGTGCCAGCAGTTACTCTCAGGGGGCCGGCTATGGCTACACCTTC. This sequence encodes CASSYSQGAGYGYTF.

This clonotype has just a few counts. The chain joins TRBV20-1 to TRBJ1-5; 7 positions agree with TRBD1. V shed 3 bases and J 8 bases; nucleotides not matched to a gene: 7. CDR1 is DFQATT, CDR2 SNEGSKA, per germline (reference sequence). The CDR3 runs 13 residues. This CDR3 reads CSARAGGGEPQHF. CDR3 in DNA: TGCAGTGCTAGGGCAGGGGGGGGTGAGCCCCAGCATTTT.

This clonotype came up many times. The chain is built from TRBV4-3 and TRBJ2-3, with TRBD2 matching 11 bases. V shed 4 bases, J shed 5 bases, and the junction held 2 bases outside the gene matches. Germline V gene data show CDR1 as LGHNA and CDR2 as YSLEER. This CDR3 is built from 14 residues. The CDR3 DNA is TGCGCCAGCAGCCTTAGCGGGGGGGGAGATACGCAGTATTTT. It codes for CASSLSGGGDTQYF.

This clonotype occurred many times. The chain recombines TRBV15 with TRBJ1-2; D ambiguous. The CDR3 has 11 amino acids. The V end was cut by 3 bases, the J end by 3 bases, with 2 bases between. The germline V gene has CDR1 LNHNV and CDR2 YYDKDF (reference sequence). The CDR3 is CATSSDYGYTF. The DNA of the CDR3 is TGTGCCACCAGCAGTGACTATGGCTACACCTTC.

This clonotype was observed many times. V and J are TRBV7-2 and TRBJ2-2, with D perhaps TRBD1 (6 bases). The CDR3 totals 17 residues. V was shortened by 5 bases and J by 1 base, with 17 bases between the two germline ends. Germline CDR1 and CDR2: SGHTA and FQGNSA. CDR3 region: CASSRTTGTLNTGELFF. CDR3 nucleotides: TGTGCCAGCAGCCGTACTACAGGGACCCTGAACACCGGGGAGCTGTTTTTT.

The sample holds many counts of this clonotype. The chain joins TRBV1 to TRBJ2-5; TRBD1 reflects the table's D call only, with no check against the DNA. TRBV1 is marked as a pseudogene. This CDR3 region has 16 residues. The CDR3 region is CTSSPFPSPEKETQYF. The CDR3 nucleotides read TGCACCAGCAGCCCGTTCCCCTCGCCAGAGAAAGAGACCCAGTACTTC.

In this sample, this clonotype turned up a few times. The rearrangement joins TRBV5-1 to TRBJ2-1, with TRBD1 matching over 7 bases. CDR1 is SGHRS and CDR2 is YFSETQ in the germline V gene. The CDR3 loop spans 14 amino acids. V was pared by 4 bases and J by 5 bases, with 6 bases of the junction left unmatched. For the CDR3, the DNA is TGCGCCAGCAGCAGGGACAGTACCAACAATGAGCAGTTCTTC. Translating gives CASSRDSTNNEQFF. Filled out from reference TRBV5-1 and TRBJ2-1, the complete variable domain reads KAGVTQTPRYLIKTRGQQVTLSCSPISGHRSVSWYQQTPGQGLQFLFEYFSETQRNKGNFPGRFSGRQFSNSRSEMNVSTLELGDSALYLCASSRDSTNNEQFFGPGTRLTVL.

At least ten counts were recorded for this clonotype. The chain joins TRBV10-3 to TRBJ1-1, with D possibly matching TRBD1 (6 bases). The germline V gene encodes CDR1 ENHRY and CDR2 SYGVKD. CDR3 size: 16 residues. Trimming cost V 5 bases and J 1 base, with 17 bases left between them. CDR3 in DNA: TGTGCCATCAGTAAAACCCCCGGGACACAGAACACTGAAGCTTTCTTT. This encodes CAISKTPGTQNTEAFF.

This clonotype was picked up many times. CDR3 in amino acids: CSAPGQGDRDEQYV. CDR3 coding DNA: TGCAGCGCCCCGGGACAGGGGGATCGTGACGAGCAGTACGTC. The chain links TRBV29-1 to TRBJ2-7; TRBD1 agrees at 11 bases. The length of the CDR3 is 14 residues. The ends lost 7 bases at V and 5 bases at J; junction bases unmatched: 10. Per the germline V gene, CDR1 is SQVTM and CDR2 is ANQGSEA.

On this clonotype: A much larger clone is a single base away; this may be a read error. The chain is built from TRBV9 and TRBJ2-1, with 9 bases identical to TRBD2. This CDR3 has 16 residues. CDR1 is SGDLS, CDR2 YYNGEE, per germline. CDR3 DNA: TGTGTCAGCAGCTTCCGAGCGTTAGCGGGGGACTATGAGCAGTTCTTC. Amino acid sequence: CVSSFRALAGDYEQFF.

This clonotype occurred a few times. V gene TRBV20-1 combines with J gene TRBJ1-2, with D unresolved. Deletions cut 2 bases from V and 3 bases from J, with 10 bases between. The CDR3 has 13 amino acids. Germline assignment: CDR1 DFQATT and CDR2 SNEGSKA (reference sequence). CDR3 protein: CSARKTPDYGYTF. In nucleotides, the CDR3 is TGCAGTGCTAGAAAAACACCGGACTATGGCTACACCTTC.